This T cell receptor (beta chain) stems from a study of OX40 agonist ivuxolimab in advanced cancers. Profiling relied on immunoSEQ multiplex PCR, and the TCRdb table lists in-frame clones only, not all of them. The sample yields 87,000 or so clones, about 87% seen once. The V gene's germline CDR1 is SGHTA and CDR2 FQGNSA. The CDR3 spans 15 residues. Trimming took off 1 base at V and 11 bases at J, with 20 bases between the two ends. The specimen was CD4+ or CD8+ T cells sorted from blood, collected in a trial of the OX40 agonist ivuxolimab. The sequence was collected from an adult with an advanced solid tumor such as melanoma, head and neck, liver or kidney cancer. The genes are TRBV7-2 and TRBJ1-1, with unresolved D. This CDR3 is CASSLVAGELGSAFF. The DNA of the CDR3 is TGTGCCAGCAGCTTAGTAGCGGGAGAGCTAGGGAGTGCTTTCTTT.